This TCR beta chain was sequenced in a study of blood T cell repertoires in COVID-19. TCRdb's table, derived via immunoSEQ multiplex PCR, lists solely in-frame clones and lacks some. The sample holds roughly 330,000 clones; 88% are singletons and the top ten take 3.5% to 4%. The CDR3 is 14 residues long. Germline V gene data show CDR1 as SQVTM and CDR2 as ANQGSEA. Losses at the gene ends were 7 bases for V and 6 bases for J; bases not matched to a gene: 7. This TCR derives from a woman aged 45 to 65 with active or convalescent COVID-19. V and J are TRBV29-1 and TRBJ2-3; 13 nucleotides line up with TRBD2. The specimen sequenced was peripheral blood. The CDR3 coding sequence is TGCAGCGCTAGGACTAGCGGGGGATTGGATACGCAGTATTTT. This translates into CSARTSGGLDTQYF.